This TCR beta chain derives from a study of regulatory T cells in long-lasting Graves disease. Broader study findings: There were preferences for TRBV28, TRBJ1-2 and TRBJ2-5 in persistent disease.

iRepertoire HTBI primers and Arm-PCR of CDR3 regions built TCR beta libraries. The authors' processing: Detected in the samples were some 68 TRBV and under 15 TRBJ segments. TCRdb re-derived calls from the multiplex PCR reads in MiXCR, one entry per CDR3 protein. TCRdb's processing, not the study's, gives the V and J calls here. Seen here are about 220,000 distinct CDR3 sequences, roughly 19% observed once, and the top ten hold about 11%. The CDR3 has 13 amino acids. With 7 bases removed from V and 0 bases from J, the gap between germline ends came to 9 bases. CDR1 is MNHNS, CDR2 SASEGT, per germline. As to time point: newly diagnosed GD, antithyroid drugs for less than 3 months. The TCR library was prepared using RNA isolated from PBMCs. On this clonotype itself: The target antigen is unknown.

These data are also associated with another study on T cells in Graves' hyperthyroidism and ophthalmopathy. That work states: The study excluded patients with uncontrolled infection, other autoimmune disease, pregnancy or lactation. First-round RT-PCR with HTBI primers amplified the TCR CDR3 region.

This rearrangement joins TRBV6-1 to TRBJ1-2; no definite D call. The source was peripheral blood mononuclear cells (PBMCs), collected at new diagnosis, from a patient treated with antithyroid drugs. The clonotype originates from a young woman with Graves disease. The DNA for the CDR3 is TGTGCCAGCACACGGCCAGCTAACTATGGCTACACCTTC. Residues: CASTRPANYGYTF.